Shown below are 32 T cell receptor beta chains from a single sample sequenced in a study of blood T cell repertoires in COVID-19. Generated by immunoSEQ multiplex PCR, the TCRdb table keeps only in-frame clones and is missing some. The sample holds 200,000 to 250,000 clones, approximately 90% seen once. The sequenced sample was PBMCs or T cells enriched from blood (not recorded which). These TCRs come from a woman aged 25 to 39 who had recovered from COVID-19.

This clone was observed a few times. This chain links TRBV7-2 with TRBJ2-7, with D possibly matching TRBD2 (7 bases). Trimming shortened V by 5 bases and J by 2 bases, and 16 bases separated the two germline ends. Germline V gene sequence: CDR1 SGHTA, CDR2 FQGNSA. This CDR3 comprises 15 residues. CDR3 residues: CASSPFGGAAYEQYF. The DNA for the CDR3 is TGTGCCAGCAGCCCCTTTGGGGGGGCCGCCTACGAGCAGTACTTC.

The rearrangement joins TRBV15 to TRBJ2-1; 7 nucleotides align to TRBD2. The CDR3 contains 16 residues. Losses at the gene ends were 1 base for V and 0 bases for J; bases not matched to a gene: 3. CDR1 is LNHNV and CDR2 is YYDKDF in the germline V gene (reference sequence). Here the CDR3 reads CATSRAGGLSYNEQFF. DNA for the CDR3: TGTGCCACCAGCAGAGCGGGGGGACTCTCCTACAATGAGCAGTTCTTC.

This chain uses TRBV6-5 with TRBJ2-7, with 10 bases lining up with TRBD2. The CDR3 sequence is 16 residues long. V trimming: 0 bases; J trimming: 4 bases; junction bases outside the gene matches: 6. Germline CDR1 MNHEY, CDR2 SVGAGI. The CDR3 sequence is CASSYSKRGGLYEQYF. As DNA, the CDR3 is TGTGCCAGCAGTTACTCAAAGCGGGGGGGTTTGTACGAGCAGTACTTC.

In its sample, this clone was seen once. The V call is TRBV29-1, the J call TRBJ2-1; 7 nucleotides align to TRBD1. Germline V lookup: CDR1 SQVTM, CDR2 ANQGSEA. V lost 6 bases to trimming and J lost 6 bases; unmatched junction nucleotides: 8. CDR3 length: 13 amino acids. For the CDR3, the DNA is TGCAGCGTGGGAAAAGGGACAGCCAATGAGCAGTTCTTC. This gives the protein CSVGKGTANEQFF.

The chain couples TRBV29-1 to TRBJ1-2; D perhaps matches TRBD1 (5 bases). This CDR3 spans 13 amino acids. From germline, CDR1 is SQVTM and CDR2 ANQGSEA. V lost 5 bases, J lost 1 base, and 11 bases lay in between. The CDR3 loop is CSVRQLLNYGYTF. The CDR3 DNA sequence: TGCAGCGTTCGACAGTTACTTAACTATGGCTACACCTTC. The complete variable domain, with remaining parts taken from reference TRBV29-1 and TRBJ1-2, reads SAVISQKPSRDICQRGTSLTIQCQVDSQVTMMFWYRQQPGQSLTLIATANQGSEATYESGFVIDKFPISRPNLTFSTLTVSNMSPEDSSIYLCSVRQLLNYGYTFGSGTRLTVV.

In its sample, this clone was seen once. The rearrangement uses TRBV23-1 and TRBJ1-3; weak D call: TRBD1 (5 bases). TRBV23-1 is reported as an ORF; its role is uncertain. This CDR3 has 16 residues. V was pared by 3 bases and J by 2 bases, with 14 bases between. CDR3 sequence reads: CASSHFRRTTGNTIYF. The DNA of the CDR3 is TGCGCCAGCAGTCACTTTCGACGGACAACTGGAAACACCATATATTTT.

The chain uses TRBV15 and TRBJ1-2, with D perhaps TRBD1 (6 bases). Trimming cost V 1 base and J 4 bases, with 13 bases left between them. The CDR3 is 15 residues long. In germline, CDR1 is LNHNV, CDR2 YYDKDF (reference sequence). The CDR3 nucleotides are TGTGCCACCAGCAGAGTTGGACAGAGCCCCTATGGCTACACCTTC. Its translation is CATSRVGQSPYGYTF.

The CDR3 DNA reads as TGTGCCAGCTCACCGTTGCCGGGACAGGGGGCACGCGAGCAGTACTTC. This translates into CASSPLPGQGAREQYF. V and J are TRBV18 and TRBJ2-7; TRBD1 aligns across 12 bases. Germline V gene sequence: CDR1 KGHSH, CDR2 LQKENI. The junction had 9 bases not matched to a gene; V was cut back by 3 bases and J by 6 bases. The CDR3 is made up of 16 amino acids. The full variable domain, with the rest looked up from reference TRBV18 and TRBJ2-7, is NAGVMQNPRHLVRRRGQEARLRCSPMKGHSHVYWYRQLPEEGLKFMVYLQKENIIDESGMPKERFSAEFPKEGPSILRIQQVVRGDSAAYFCASSPLPGQGAREQYFGPGTRLTVT.

The chain couples TRBV4-3 to TRBJ1-1; TRBD1 is a possible D gene (5 bases). V was shortened by 0 bases and J by 4 bases, with 18 bases between the two germline ends. Germline lookup yields CDR1 LGHNA and CDR2 YSLEER. The CDR3 has 17 amino acids. The CDR3 sequence: CASSQDSAGDGVTEAFF. In DNA, the CDR3 is TGCGCCAGCAGCCAAGATTCGGCGGGGGATGGAGTCACTGAAGCTTTCTTT.

The chain carries TRBV5-4 and TRBJ2-5; 11 bases fit TRBD1. V shed 0 bases and J 0 bases; nucleotides not matched to a gene: 4. In germline, CDR1 is SGHNT, CDR2 YYREEE (reference sequence). The CDR3 spans 17 residues. CDR3 region: CASSLGTGGMYQETQYF. The CDR3 nucleotides read TGTGCCAGCAGCTTGGGGACAGGGGGCATGTACCAAGAGACCCAGTACTTC.

The chain has TRBV5-5 and TRBJ2-7, with TRBD2 identical over 8 bases. Trimming at V came to 4 bases and at J to 0 bases, leaving 3 bases not matched to a gene. Germline-derived CDR1 and CDR2 are SGHKS and YYEKEE (reference sequence). The CDR3 has 14 amino acids. CDR3 region: CASSGTRGSYEQYF. CDR3 bases: TGTGCCAGCAGCGGGACTAGGGGCTCCTACGAGCAGTACTTC.

The J gene is TRBJ1-5, the V gene TRBV23-1, with a possible D match to TRBD1 (6 bases). TRBV23-1 is placed among ORFs of uncertain function. The CDR3 consists of 16 residues. V was pared by 0 bases and J by 0 bases, with 9 bases between. The CDR3 region is CASSQSRGGSNQPQHF. Written as DNA, the CDR3 is TGCGCCAGCAGTCAATCTAGAGGGGGTAGCAATCAGCCCCAGCATTTT.

The gene calls are TRBV5-6 and TRBJ2-7; tentative D call: TRBD1 (6 bases). Trimming left V 1 base short and J 4 bases short, with 6 bases between. This CDR3 has 12 residues. The germline V gene has CDR1 SGHDT and CDR2 YYEEEE. The CDR3 region has the DNA TGTGCCAGCAGCTTGACAGGGTACGAGCAGTACTTC. Translation: CASSLTGYEQYF.

The rearrangement joins TRBV18 to TRBJ2-3, with 7 nucleotides matching TRBD1. Per germline, CDR1 KGHSH and CDR2 LQKENI. This CDR3 is built from 16 residues. The V and J ends lost 4 bases and 2 bases, in that order; junction bases with no gene match: 9. As DNA, the CDR3 is TGTGCCAGCTCACGATTTGCGACAGGGACCACAGATACGCAGTATTTT. It translates to CASSRFATGTTDTQYF.

The chain has TRBV19 and TRBJ2-3; maybe TRBD2 (7 bases). Between the trimmed V and J ends, which lost 5 bases and 6 bases, there was a span of 12 bases. This CDR3 is built from 13 residues. The germline V gene encodes CDR1 LNHDA and CDR2 SQIVND (reference sequence). CDR3 protein: CASSPGGVDTQYF. CDR3 sequence (DNA): TGTGCCAGTAGTCCGGGGGGCGTGGATACGCAGTATTTT.

The CDR3 DNA sequence: TGCAGCGTAACAGACAGGTTCACAGATACGCAGTATTTT. Translation gives CSVTDRFTDTQYF. The J gene is TRBJ2-3, the V gene TRBV29-1; D is perhaps TRBD1 (6 bases). Germline-derived CDR1 and CDR2 are SQVTM and ANQGSEA. CDR3 size: 13 residues. Deletions cut 6 bases from V and 2 bases from J, with 12 bases between.

The chain is built from TRBV28 and TRBJ2-7; 8 nucleotides align to TRBD1. Germline V gene lookup returns CDR1 MDHEN and CDR2 SYDVKM. Trimming removed 5 bases from V and 5 bases from J; junction bases left unmatched: 5. This CDR3 spans 13 amino acids. The CDR3 bases are TGTGCCAGCAGTCAGGGGGCGAGGAACGAGCAGTACTTC. It yields the protein CASSQGARNEQYF.

This chain joins TRBV6-5 and TRBJ1-3, with D possibly TRBD1 on 6 matching bases. V was pared by 10 bases and J by 3 bases, with 10 bases between. This CDR3 region has 12 residues. In germline, CDR1 is MNHEY, CDR2 SVGAGI. CDR3 coding DNA: TGTGCCACCTCAGGGGATGGAAACACCATATATTTT. The encoded protein is CATSGDGNTIYF.

The chain uses TRBV19 and TRBJ2-1; TRBD1 matches at 7 bases. J gave up 4 bases and V 9 bases, and 6 bases lay outside the gene matches. This CDR3 has 13 residues. Per germline, CDR1 LNHDA and CDR2 SQIVND (reference sequence). In DNA form, the CDR3 reads TGTGCCAGCCGACAGGGTTCGTACAATGAGCAGTTCTTC. It translates to CASRQGSYNEQFF.

The chain is built from TRBV11-2 and TRBJ1-4; weak D call: TRBD1 (6 bases). The V gene lost 5 bases and the J gene lost 12 bases, with 22 bases spanning the gap. This CDR3 spans 15 amino acids. Germline V gene data show CDR1 as SGHAT and CDR2 as FQNNGV. As DNA, the CDR3 is TGTGCCAGCAGCCCGCTCACACAGGGTTTCGGGGAACTGTTTTTT. Translation gives CASSPLTQGFGELFF.

This sequence joins TRBV2 and TRBJ2-7; unclear D gene. Germline V gene data show CDR1 as SNHLY and CDR2 as FYNNEI. This CDR3 spans 11 amino acids. The V end lost 3 bases, the J end lost 3 bases, and 3 bases lay between the germline ends. The CDR3 here is CASSDYYEQYF. CDR3 coding DNA: TGTGCCAGCAGTGATTACTACGAGCAGTACTTC.

This clone was counted between two and nine times. The chain is built from TRBV5-1 and TRBJ2-7, with 9 bases fitting TRBD1. J was trimmed by 4 bases and V by 4 bases; bases with no gene match: 6. CDR3 length: 14 amino acids. CDR1 SGHRS and CDR2 YFSETQ come from the germline V gene. The CDR3 protein is CASSPGTGWYEQYF. The CDR3 DNA sequence: TGCGCCAGCAGCCCTGGGACAGGGTGGTACGAGCAGTACTTC.

The chain employs TRBV30 and TRBJ1-2, with 8 bases lining up with TRBD1. V was clipped by 4 bases and J by 8 bases; unmatched bases: 18. Germline V gene data show CDR1 as GTSNPN and CDR2 as SVGIG (reference sequence). The CDR3 spans 16 residues. The CDR3 region has the DNA TGTGCCTGGATCCTGGACTGGACAGGGAACGGAGGGGGCTACACCTTC. Encoded protein: CAWILDWTGNGGGYTF.

With regard to this clone: Just one base apart from a much larger clone, this may be a read error. The chain is built from TRBV7-7 and TRBJ2-5; 15 bases match TRBD2. The CDR3 consists of 15 residues. The germline V gene has CDR1 SSHAT and CDR2 FNYEAQ (reference sequence). The V gene end was trimmed by 5 bases and the J gene end by 5 bases; junction bases not matched to a gene: 3. Written as DNA, the CDR3 is TGTGCCAGCAGCCCGGGACTAGCGGGGGGTGAGACCCAGTACTTC. Protein sequence: CASSPGLAGGETQYF.

This chain connects TRBV6-5 to TRBJ2-3; TRBD1 matches at 8 bases. CDR1 MNHEY and CDR2 SVGAGI come from the germline V gene. V was pared by 8 bases and J by 6 bases, with 13 bases of the junction left unmatched. This CDR3 is 15 amino acids long. CDR3 loop: CASRTGGEGRDTQYF. The CDR3 DNA reads TGTGCCAGCCGTACAGGGGGAGAAGGGAGGGATACGCAGTATTTT.

J is TRBJ1-3 and V is TRBV18; 7 bases fit TRBD1. The length of the CDR3 is 15 residues. The junction had 4 bases not matched to a gene; V was cut back by 3 bases and J by 2 bases. The V gene's germline CDR1 is KGHSH and CDR2 LQKENI. The CDR3 bases are TGTGCCAGCTCACCTCCGGGACAGCCTGGAAACACCATATATTTT. Encoded protein: CASSPPGQPGNTIYF.

This clone was recorded once. The rearrangement joins TRBV14 to TRBJ1-5; D perhaps matches TRBD1 (6 bases). The CDR3 is made up of 19 amino acids. Trimming left V 0 bases short and J 3 bases short, with 21 bases between. The germline V gene has CDR1 SGHDN and CDR2 FVKESK. The CDR3, as DNA: TGTGCCAGCAGCCAAGAATCCCTTCGGGACACCGGATCCAATCAGCCCCAGCATTTT. Protein product: CASSQESLRDTGSNQPQHF.

The chain employs TRBV12-5 and TRBJ2-2; 16 nucleotides align to TRBD2. The CDR3 totals 16 residues. The germline gives CDR1 LGHNT, CDR2 FRNRAP. V dropped 6 bases and J dropped 6; count of bases not matched to a gene: 4. CDR3 residues: CASGGTSGGAPGELFF. The CDR3 nucleotides are TGTGCTAGTGGAGGGACTAGCGGGGGGGCACCCGGGGAGCTGTTTTTT.

The chain recombines TRBV19 with TRBJ1-5, with 7 positions matching TRBD1. V lost 1 base, J lost 4 bases, and 4 bases stayed unmatched. From germline, CDR1 is LNHDA and CDR2 SQIVND (reference sequence). The CDR3 sequence is 15 residues long. The CDR3 DNA sequence: TGTGCCAGTAGTATAGGAGGGACAGTTAATCAGCCCCAGCATTTT. It codes for CASSIGGTVNQPQHF.

V is TRBV7-2 and J is TRBJ1-2; TRBD1 matches 8 bases. The CDR3 has 14 residues. Unmatched junction bases numbered 4, after V lost 1 base and J lost 6 bases. CDR1 is SGHTA, CDR2 FQGNSA, per germline. CDR3 bases: TGTGCCAGCAGCTTAGAGGGACAGGTTAATGGCTACACCTTC. This encodes CASSLEGQVNGYTF.

J is TRBJ2-7 and V is TRBV4-3; D gene ambiguous. This CDR3 has 14 residues. The V end lost 4 bases, the J end lost 2 bases, and 12 bases lay between the germline ends. The germline gives CDR1 LGHNA, CDR2 YSLEER. The CDR3 loop is CASSRSGYAYEQYF. In DNA form, the CDR3 reads TGCGCCAGCAGCCGGTCAGGATACGCCTACGAGCAGTACTTC.

The rearrangement links TRBV13 to TRBJ1-6, with 11 positions matching TRBD1. This CDR3 contains 17 residues. Germline loops: CDR1 PRHDT, CDR2 FYEKMQ (reference sequence). With V trimmed by 5 bases and J by 5 bases, 8 bases remained unmatched. The CDR3 protein is CASSARGDRGDNSPLHF. CDR3 sequence (DNA): TGTGCCAGCAGCGCCAGAGGGGACAGGGGGGATAATTCACCCCTCCACTTT.